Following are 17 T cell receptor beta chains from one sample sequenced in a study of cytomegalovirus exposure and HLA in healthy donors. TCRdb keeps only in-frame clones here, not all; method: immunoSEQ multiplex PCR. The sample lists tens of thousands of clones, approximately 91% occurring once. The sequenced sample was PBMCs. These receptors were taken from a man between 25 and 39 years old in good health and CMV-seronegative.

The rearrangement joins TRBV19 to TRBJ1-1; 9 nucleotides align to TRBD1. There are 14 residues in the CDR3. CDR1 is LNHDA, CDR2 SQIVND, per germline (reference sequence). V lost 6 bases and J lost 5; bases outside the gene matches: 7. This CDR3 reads CASSHGTGLTEAFF. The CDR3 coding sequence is TGTGCCAGTAGCCACGGGACAGGGTTGACTGAAGCTTTCTTT.

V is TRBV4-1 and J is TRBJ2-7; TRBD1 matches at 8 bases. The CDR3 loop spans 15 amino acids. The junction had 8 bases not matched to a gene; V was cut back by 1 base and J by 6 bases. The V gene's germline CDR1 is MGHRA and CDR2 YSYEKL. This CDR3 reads CASSQAYQGAGEQYF. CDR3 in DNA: TGCGCCAGCAGCCAAGCTTACCAGGGGGCGGGCGAGCAGTACTTC.

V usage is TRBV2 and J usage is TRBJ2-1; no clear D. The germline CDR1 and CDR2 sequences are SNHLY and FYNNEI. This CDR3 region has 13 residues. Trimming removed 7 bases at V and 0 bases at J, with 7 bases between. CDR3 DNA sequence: TGTGCCAGCACTTACAGCTCCTACAATGAGCAGTTCTTC. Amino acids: CASTYSSYNEQFF.

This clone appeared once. This CDR3 reads CASIDRGAGFHTEAFF. The CDR3 DNA reads as TGTGCCAGTATCGACAGGGGCGCGGGATTTCACACTGAAGCTTTCTTT. This sequence joins TRBV19 and TRBJ1-1; TRBD1 matches at 8 bases. V lost 7 bases, J lost 3 bases, and 13 bases stayed unmatched. Germline lookup yields CDR1 LNHDA and CDR2 SQIVND (reference sequence). This CDR3 comprises 16 residues.

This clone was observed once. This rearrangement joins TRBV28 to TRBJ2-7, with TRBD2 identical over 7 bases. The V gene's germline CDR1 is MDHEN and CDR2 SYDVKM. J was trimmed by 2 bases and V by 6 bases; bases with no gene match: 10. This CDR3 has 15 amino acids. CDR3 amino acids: CASRQTGTTTYEQYF. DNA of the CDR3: TGTGCCAGCAGACAGACCGGGACTACTACCTACGAGCAGTACTTC.

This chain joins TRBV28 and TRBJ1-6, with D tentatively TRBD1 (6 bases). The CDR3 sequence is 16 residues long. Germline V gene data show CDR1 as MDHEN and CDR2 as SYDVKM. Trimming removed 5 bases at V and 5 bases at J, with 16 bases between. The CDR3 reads CASSGPPDRDNSPLHF. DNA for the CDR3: TGTGCCAGCAGTGGGCCGCCGGACAGAGATAATTCACCCCTCCACTTT.

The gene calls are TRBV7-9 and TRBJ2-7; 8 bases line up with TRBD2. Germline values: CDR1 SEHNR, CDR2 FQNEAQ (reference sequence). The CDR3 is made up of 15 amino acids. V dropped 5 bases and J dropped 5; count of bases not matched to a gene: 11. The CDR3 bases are TGTGCCAGCAGCCCCCTAAGCGGGAGTCTCGACGAGCAGTACTTC. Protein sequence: CASSPLSGSLDEQYF.

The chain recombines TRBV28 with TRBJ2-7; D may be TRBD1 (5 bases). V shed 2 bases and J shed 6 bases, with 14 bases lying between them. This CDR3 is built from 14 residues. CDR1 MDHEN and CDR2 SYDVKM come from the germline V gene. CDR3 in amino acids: CASSLDPGRGEQYF. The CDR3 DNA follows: TGTGCCAGCAGTTTAGATCCTGGAAGGGGCGAGCAGTACTTC.

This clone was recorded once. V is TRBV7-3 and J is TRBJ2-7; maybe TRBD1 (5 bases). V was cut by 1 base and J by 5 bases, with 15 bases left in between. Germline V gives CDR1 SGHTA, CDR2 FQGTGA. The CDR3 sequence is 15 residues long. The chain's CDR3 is CASSLNVGARNEQYF. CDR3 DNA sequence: TGTGCCAGCAGCTTAAATGTTGGGGCGCGCAACGAGCAGTACTTC.

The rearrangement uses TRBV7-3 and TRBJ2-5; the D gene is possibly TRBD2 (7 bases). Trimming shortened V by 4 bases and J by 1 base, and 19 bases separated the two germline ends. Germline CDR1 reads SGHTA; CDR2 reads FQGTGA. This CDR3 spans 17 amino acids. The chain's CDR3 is CASSSARGGSTQETQYF. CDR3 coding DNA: TGTGCCAGCAGCTCAGCCAGGGGCGGGAGTACCCAAGAGACCCAGTACTTC. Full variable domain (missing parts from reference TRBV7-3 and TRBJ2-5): GAGVSQTPSNKVTEKGKYVELRCDPISGHTALYWYRQSLGQGPEFLIYFQGTGAADDSGLPNDRFFAVRPEGSVSTLKIQRTERGDSAVYLCASSSARGGSTQETQYFGPGTRLLVL.

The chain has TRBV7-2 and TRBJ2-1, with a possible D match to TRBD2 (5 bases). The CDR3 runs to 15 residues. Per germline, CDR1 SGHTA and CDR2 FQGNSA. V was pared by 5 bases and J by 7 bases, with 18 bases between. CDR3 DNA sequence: TGTGCCAGCAGCCCTCTAATATTACCGGGGAATGAGCAGTTCTTC. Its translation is CASSPLILPGNEQFF. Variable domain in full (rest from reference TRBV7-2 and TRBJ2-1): GAGVSQSPSNKVTEKGKDVELRCDPISGHTALYWYRQSLGQGLEFLIYFQGNSAPDKSGLPSDRFSAERTGGSVSTLTIQRTQQEDSAVYLCASSPLILPGNEQFFGPGTRLTVL.

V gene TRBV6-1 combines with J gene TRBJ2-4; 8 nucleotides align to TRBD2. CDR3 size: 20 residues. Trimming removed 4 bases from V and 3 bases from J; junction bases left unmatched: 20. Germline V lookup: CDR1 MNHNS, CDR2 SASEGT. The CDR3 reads CASSAHPPTRGAEGKNIQYF. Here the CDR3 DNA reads TGTGCCAGCAGTGCCCACCCCCCGACGCGGGGGGCCGAGGGCAAAAACATTCAGTACTTC.

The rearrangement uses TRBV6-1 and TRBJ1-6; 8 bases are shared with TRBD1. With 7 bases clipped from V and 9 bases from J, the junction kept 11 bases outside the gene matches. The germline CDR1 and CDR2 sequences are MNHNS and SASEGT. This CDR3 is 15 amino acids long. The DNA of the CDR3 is TGTGCCAGCATTATGAGGGACAGGACATTTTCACCCCTCCACTTT. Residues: CASIMRDRTFSPLHF.

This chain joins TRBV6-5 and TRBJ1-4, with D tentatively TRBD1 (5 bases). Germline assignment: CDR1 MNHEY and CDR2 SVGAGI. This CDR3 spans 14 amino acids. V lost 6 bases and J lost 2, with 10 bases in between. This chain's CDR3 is CASRGGATNEKLFF. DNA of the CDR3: TGTGCCAGCAGGGGGGGTGCGACTAATGAAAAACTGTTTTTT.

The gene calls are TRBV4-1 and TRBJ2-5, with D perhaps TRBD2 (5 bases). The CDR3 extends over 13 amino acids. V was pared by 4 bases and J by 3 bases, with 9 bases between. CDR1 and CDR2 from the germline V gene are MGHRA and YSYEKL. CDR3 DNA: TGCGCCAGCAGCCTATCCGGGAAAGAGACCCAGTACTTC. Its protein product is CASSLSGKETQYF.

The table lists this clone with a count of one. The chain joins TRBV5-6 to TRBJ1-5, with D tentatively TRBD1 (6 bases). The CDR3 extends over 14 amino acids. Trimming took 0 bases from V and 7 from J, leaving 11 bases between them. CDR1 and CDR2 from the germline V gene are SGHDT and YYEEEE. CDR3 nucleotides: TGTGCCAGCAGCTTGGGACAGGAAGACCAGCCCCAGCATTTT. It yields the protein CASSLGQEDQPQHF.

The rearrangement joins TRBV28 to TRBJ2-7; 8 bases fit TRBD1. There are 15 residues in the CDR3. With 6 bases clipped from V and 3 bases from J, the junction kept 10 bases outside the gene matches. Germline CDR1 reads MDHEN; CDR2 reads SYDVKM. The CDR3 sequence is CASSTPRTGIYEQYF. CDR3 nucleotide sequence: TGTGCCAGCAGCACTCCCCGGACAGGGATCTACGAGCAGTACTTC.